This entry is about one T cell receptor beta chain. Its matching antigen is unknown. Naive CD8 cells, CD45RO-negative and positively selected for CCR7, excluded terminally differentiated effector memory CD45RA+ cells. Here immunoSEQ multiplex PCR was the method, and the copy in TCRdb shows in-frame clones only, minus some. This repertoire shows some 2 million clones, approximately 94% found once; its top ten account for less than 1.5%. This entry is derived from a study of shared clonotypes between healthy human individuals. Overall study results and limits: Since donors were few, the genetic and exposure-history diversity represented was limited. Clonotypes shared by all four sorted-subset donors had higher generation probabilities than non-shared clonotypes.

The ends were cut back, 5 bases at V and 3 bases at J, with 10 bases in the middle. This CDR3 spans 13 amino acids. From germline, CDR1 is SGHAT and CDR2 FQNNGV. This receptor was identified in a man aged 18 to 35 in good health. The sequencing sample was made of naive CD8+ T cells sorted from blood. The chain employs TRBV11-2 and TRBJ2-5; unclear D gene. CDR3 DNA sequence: TGTGCCAGCAGCGCGCAAACCGAAGAGACCCAGTACTTC. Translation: CASSAQTEETQYF.